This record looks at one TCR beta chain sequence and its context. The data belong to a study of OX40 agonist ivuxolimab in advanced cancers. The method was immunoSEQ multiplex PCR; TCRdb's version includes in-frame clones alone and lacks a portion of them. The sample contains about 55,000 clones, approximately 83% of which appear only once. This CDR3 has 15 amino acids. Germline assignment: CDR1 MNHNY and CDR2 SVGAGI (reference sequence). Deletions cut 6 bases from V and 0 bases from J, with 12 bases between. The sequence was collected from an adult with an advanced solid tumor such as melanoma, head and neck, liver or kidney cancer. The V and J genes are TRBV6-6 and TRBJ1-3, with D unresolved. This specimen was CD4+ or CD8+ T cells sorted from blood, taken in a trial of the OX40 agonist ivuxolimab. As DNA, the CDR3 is TGTGCCAGCAGCAGCCCCAGGTTCTCTGGAAACACCATATATTTT. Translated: CASSSPRFSGNTIYF.